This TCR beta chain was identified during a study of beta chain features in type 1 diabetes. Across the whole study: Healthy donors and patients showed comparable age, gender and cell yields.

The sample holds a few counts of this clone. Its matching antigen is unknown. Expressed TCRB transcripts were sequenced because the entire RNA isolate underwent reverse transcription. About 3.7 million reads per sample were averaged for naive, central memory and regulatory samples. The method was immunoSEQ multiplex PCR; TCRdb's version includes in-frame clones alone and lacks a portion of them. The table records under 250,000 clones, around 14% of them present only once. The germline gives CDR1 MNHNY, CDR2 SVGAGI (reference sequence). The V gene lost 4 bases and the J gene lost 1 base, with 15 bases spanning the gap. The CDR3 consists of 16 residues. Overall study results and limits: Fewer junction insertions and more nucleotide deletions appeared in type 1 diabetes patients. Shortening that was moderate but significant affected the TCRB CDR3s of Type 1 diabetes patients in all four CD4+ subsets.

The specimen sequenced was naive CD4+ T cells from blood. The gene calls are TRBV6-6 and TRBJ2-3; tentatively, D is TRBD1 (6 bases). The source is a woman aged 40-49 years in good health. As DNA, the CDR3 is TGTGCCAGCAGTTCGACTTCAGGGGTGGGCACAGATACGCAGTATTTT. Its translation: CASSSTSGVGTDTQYF.